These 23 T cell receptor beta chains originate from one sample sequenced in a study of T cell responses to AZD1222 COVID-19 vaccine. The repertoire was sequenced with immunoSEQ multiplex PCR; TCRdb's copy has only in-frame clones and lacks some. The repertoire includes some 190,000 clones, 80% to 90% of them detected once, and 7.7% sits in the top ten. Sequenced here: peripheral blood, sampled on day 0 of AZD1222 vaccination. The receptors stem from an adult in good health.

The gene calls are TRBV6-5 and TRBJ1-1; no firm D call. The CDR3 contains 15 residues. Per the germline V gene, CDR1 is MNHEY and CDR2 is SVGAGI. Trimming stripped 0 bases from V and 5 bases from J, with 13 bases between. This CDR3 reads CASSYSARVGTEAFF. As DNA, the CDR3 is TGTGCCAGCAGTTACTCGGCCCGGGTGGGAACTGAAGCTTTCTTT.

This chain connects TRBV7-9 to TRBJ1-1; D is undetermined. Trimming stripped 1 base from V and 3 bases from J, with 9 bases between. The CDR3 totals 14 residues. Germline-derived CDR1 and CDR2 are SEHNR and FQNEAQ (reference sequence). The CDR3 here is CASSLVAADTEAFF. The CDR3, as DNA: TGTGCCAGCAGCTTAGTGGCAGCTGACACTGAAGCTTTCTTT.

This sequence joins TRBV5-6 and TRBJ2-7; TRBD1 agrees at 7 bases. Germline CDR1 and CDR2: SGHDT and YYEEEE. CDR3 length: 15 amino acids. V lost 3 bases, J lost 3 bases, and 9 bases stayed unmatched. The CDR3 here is CASSSDRRTLYEQYF. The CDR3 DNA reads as TGTGCCAGCAGCTCGGACAGGCGAACCCTCTACGAGCAGTACTTC.

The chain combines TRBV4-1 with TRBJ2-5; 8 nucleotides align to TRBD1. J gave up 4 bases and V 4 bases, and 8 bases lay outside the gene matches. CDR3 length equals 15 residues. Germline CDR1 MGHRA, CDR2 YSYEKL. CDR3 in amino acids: CASSRPDRVRETQYF. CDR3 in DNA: TGCGCCAGCAGCCGTCCGGACAGGGTCCGAGAGACCCAGTACTTC.

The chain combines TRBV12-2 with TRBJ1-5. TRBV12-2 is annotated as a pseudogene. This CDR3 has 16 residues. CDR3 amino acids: CASRLWGKEESQPQHF. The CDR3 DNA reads TGTGCAAGTCGCTTATGGGGGAAAGAGGAAAGTCAGCCCCAGCATTTT.

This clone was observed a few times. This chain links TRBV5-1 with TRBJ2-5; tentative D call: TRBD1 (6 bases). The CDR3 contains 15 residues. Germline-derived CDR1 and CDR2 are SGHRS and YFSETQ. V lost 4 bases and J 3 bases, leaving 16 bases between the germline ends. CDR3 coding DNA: TGCGCCAGCAGCCCTAATGGGGCAGGGGAAGAGACCCAGTACTTC. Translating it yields CASSPNGAGEETQYF.

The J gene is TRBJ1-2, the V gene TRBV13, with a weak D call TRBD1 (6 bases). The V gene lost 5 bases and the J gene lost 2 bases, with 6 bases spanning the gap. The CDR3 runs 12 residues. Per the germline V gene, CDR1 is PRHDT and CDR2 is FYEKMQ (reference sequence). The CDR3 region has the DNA TGTGCCAGCAGCGGACAGAACTATGGCTACACCTTC. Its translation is CASSGQNYGYTF.

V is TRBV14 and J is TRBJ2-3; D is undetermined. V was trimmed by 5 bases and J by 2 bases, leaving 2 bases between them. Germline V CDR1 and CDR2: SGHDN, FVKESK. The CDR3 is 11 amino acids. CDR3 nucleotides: TGTGCCAGCAGCTCCACAGATACGCAGTATTTT. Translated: CASSSTDTQYF.

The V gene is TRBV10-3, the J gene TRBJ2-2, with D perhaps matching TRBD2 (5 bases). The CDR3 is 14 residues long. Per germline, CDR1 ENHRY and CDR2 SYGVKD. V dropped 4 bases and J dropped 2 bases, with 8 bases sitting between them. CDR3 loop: CAISGTRNTGELFF. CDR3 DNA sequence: TGTGCCATCAGTGGTACTAGAAACACCGGGGAGCTGTTTTTT.

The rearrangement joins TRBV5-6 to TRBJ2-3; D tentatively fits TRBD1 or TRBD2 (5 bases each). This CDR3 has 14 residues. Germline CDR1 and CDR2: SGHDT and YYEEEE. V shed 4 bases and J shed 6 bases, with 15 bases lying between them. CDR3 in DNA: TGTGCCAGCAGCGGCAAGTATGGGACCGATACGCAGTATTTT. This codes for CASSGKYGTDTQYF.

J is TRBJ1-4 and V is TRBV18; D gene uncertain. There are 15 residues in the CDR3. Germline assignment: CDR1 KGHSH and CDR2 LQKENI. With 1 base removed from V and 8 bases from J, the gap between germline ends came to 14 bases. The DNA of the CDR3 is TGTGCCAGCTCACCACTAGGAGGAGTAGGGGAAAAACTGTTTTTT. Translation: CASSPLGGVGEKLFF.

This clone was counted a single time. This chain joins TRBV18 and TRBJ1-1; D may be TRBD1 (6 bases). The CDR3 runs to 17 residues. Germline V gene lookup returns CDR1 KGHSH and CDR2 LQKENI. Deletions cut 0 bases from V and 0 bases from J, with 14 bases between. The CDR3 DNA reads TGTGCCAGCTCACCACCAGGGGGAGGCTCTGTGAACACTGAAGCTTTCTTT. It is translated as CASSPPGGGSVNTEAFF.

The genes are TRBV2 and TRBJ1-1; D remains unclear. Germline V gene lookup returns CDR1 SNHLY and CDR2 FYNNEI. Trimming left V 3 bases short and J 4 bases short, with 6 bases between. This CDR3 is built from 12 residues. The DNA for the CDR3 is TGTGCCAGCAGTGAGGGGAGCACTGAAGCTTTCTTT. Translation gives CASSEGSTEAFF. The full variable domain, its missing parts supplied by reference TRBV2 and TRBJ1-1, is EPEVTQTPSHQVTQMGQEVILRCVPISNHLYFYWYRQILGQKVEFLVSFYNNEISEKSEIFDDQFSVERPDGSNFTLKIRSTKLEDSAMYFCASSEGSTEAFFGQGTRLTVV.

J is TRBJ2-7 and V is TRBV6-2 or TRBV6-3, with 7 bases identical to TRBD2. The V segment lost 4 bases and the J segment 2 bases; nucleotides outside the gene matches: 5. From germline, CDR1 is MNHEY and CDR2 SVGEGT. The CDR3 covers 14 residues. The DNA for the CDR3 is TGTGCCAGCAGTTCCGGGGGAGGGCCCTACGAGCAGTACTTC. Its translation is CASSSGGGPYEQYF.

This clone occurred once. The CDR3 protein is CASSVHDRAETQYF. The CDR3 DNA reads TGTGCCAGCAGCGTCCACGACAGGGCAGAGACCCAGTACTTC. The gene calls are TRBV9 and TRBJ2-5; 7 positions match TRBD1. The CDR3 length is 14 residues. The V gene end was trimmed by 2 bases and the J gene end by 4 bases; junction bases not matched to a gene: 5. CDR1 and CDR2 (germline): SGDLS, YYNGEE.

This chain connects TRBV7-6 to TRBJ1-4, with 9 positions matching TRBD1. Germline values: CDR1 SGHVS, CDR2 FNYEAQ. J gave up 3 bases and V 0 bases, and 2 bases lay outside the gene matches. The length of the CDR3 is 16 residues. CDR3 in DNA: TGTGCCAGCAGCTTAGCGGGACAGGGTTCTAATGAAAAACTGTTTTTT. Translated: CASSLAGQGSNEKLFF.

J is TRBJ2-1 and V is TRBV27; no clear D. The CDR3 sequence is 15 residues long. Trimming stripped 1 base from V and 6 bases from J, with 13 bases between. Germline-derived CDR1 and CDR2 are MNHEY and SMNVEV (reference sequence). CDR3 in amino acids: CASSLWAGLGNEQFF. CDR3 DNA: TGTGCCAGCAGTTTATGGGCCGGCTTGGGCAATGAGCAGTTCTTC.

The CDR3 loop is CASSASTRGLYEQYF. The CDR3 nucleotides read TGTGCCAGCAGCGCATCAACCCGGGGGCTCTACGAGCAGTACTTC. The chain recombines TRBV9 with TRBJ2-7; possibly TRBD1 or TRBD2 for D (6 bases each). Germline V gene lookup returns CDR1 SGDLS and CDR2 YYNGEE. Trimming removed 3 bases from V and 3 bases from J, with 16 bases in between. The CDR3 is made up of 15 amino acids.

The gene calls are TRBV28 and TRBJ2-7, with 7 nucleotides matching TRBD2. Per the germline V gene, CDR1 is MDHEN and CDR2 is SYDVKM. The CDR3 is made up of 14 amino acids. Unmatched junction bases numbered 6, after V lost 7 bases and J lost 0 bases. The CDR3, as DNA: TGTGCCAGCACTGGGGGGGTTAGCTCCTACGAGCAGTACTTC. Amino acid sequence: CASTGGVSSYEQYF.

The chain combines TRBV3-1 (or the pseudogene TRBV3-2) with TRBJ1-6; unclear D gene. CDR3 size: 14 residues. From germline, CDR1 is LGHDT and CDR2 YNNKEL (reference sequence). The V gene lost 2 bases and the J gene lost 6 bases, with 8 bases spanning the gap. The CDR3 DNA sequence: TGTGCCAGCAGCCAACTAAGCCTTAATTCACCCCTCCACTTT. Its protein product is CASSQLSLNSPLHF.

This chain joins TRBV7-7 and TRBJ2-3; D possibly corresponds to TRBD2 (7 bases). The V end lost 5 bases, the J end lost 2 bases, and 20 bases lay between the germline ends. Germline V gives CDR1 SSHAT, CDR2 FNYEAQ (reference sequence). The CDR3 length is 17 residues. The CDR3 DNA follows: TGTGCCAGCAGCCCCGGCGGCGGGGGCTTTATCACAGATACGCAGTATTTT. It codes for CASSPGGGGFITDTQYF. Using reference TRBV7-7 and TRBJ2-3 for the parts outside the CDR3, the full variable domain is GAGVSQSPRYKVTKRGQDVTLRCDPISSHATLYWYQQALGQGPEFLTYFNYEAQPDKSGLPSDRFSAERPEGSISTLTIQRTEQRDSAMYRCASSPGGGGFITDTQYFGPGTRLTVL.

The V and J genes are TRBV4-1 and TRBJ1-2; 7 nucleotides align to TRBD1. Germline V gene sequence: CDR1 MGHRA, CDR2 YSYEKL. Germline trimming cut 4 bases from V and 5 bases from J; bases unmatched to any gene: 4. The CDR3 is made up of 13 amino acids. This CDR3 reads CASSLRDSYGYTF. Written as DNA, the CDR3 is TGCGCCAGCAGCCTCCGGGACAGTTATGGCTACACCTTC.

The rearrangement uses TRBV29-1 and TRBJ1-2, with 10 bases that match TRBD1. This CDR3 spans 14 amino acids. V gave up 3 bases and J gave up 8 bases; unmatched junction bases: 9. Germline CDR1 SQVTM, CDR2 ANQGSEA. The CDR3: CSVERGTGVSGYTF. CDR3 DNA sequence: TGCAGCGTTGAGAGGGGGACAGGGGTGTCGGGCTACACCTTC.